This T cell receptor (beta chain) was sequenced in a study of patients and donors after allogeneic stem cell transplantation. In TCRdb, the RT-PCR reads were re-called with MiXCR into one record per CDR3 protein. The data show approximately 88,000 distinct CDR3 sequences, approximately 5% seen once. The V segment lost 6 bases and the J segment 4 bases; nucleotides outside the gene matches: 6. The CDR3 loop spans 16 amino acids. CDR1 is KGHSH, CDR2 LQKENI, per germline. The TCR sequence derives from a human donor who was either an allogeneic HSCT recipient or a stem cell or donor lymphocyte infusion donor (not recorded which). It is not recorded whose cells these are; they may come from a transplant donor. V is TRBV18 and J is TRBJ2-1; 13 nucleotides match TRBD2. Sequencing input: blood, either unsorted or a sorted T cell fraction (not recorded which). The CDR3 coding sequence is TGTGCCAGCTCTCCGACTAGCGGGGGGCCTTACAATGAGCAGTTCTTC. This sequence encodes CASSPTSGGPYNEQFF.